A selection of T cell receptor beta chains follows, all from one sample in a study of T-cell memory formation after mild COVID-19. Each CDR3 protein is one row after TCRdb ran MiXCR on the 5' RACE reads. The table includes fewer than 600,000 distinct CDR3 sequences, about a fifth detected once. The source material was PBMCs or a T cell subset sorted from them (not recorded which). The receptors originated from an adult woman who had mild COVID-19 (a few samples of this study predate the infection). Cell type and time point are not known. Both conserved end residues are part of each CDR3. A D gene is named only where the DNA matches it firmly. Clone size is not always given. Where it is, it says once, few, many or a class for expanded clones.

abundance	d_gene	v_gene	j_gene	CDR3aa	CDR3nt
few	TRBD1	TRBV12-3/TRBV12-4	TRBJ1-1	CASGEGATITEAFF	TGTGCCAGCGGTGAGGGGGCTACCATCACTGAAGCTTTCTTT
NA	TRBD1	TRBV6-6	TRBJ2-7	CASSYSDRGPWEQYF	TGTGCCAGCAGTTACTCGGACAGGGGGCCTTGGGAGCAGTACTTC
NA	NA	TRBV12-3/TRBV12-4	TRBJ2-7	CASSQTRLVSEQYF	TGTGCCAGCAGCCAAACTCGACTAGTAAGCGAGCAGTACTTC
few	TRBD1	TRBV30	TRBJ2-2	CACQRGQGNSGELFF	TGTGCCTGTCAGAGGGGACAGGGGAATTCCGGGGAGCTGTTTTTT
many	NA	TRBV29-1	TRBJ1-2	CSVEEVTVAYGYTF	TGCAGCGTTGAAGAGGTGACGGTAGCCTATGGCTACACCTTC
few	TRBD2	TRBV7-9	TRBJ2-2	CTSSLIGLATGELFF	TGTACCAGCAGCTTAATTGGACTAGCTACCGGGGAGCTGTTTTTT
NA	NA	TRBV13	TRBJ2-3	CASRYGPATDTQYF	TGTGCCAGCAGATACGGCCCCGCCACAGATACGCAGTATTTT
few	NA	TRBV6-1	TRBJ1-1	CASSEIQGTTEAFF	TGTGCCAGCAGTGAAATTCAGGGTACCACTGAAGCTTTCTTT
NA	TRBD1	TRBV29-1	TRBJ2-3	CSIGPTGSSTDTQYF	TGCAGCATTGGCCCGACAGGGTCTAGCACAGATACGCAGTATTTT
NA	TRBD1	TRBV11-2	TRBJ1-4	CASSLQGPATNEKLFF	TGTGCCAGCAGCCTACAGGGGCCTGCAACTAATGAAAAACTGTTTTTT
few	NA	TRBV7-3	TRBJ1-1	CASSRSGDQDTEAFF	TGTGCCAGCAGTCGCTCGGGGGACCAGGACACTGAAGCTTTCTTT
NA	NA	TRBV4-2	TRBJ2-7	CASSQEAGGRRHEQYF	TGTGCCAGCAGCCAAGAAGCCGGGGGACGTCGTCACGAGCAGTACTTC
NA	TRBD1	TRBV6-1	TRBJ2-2	CASTQGQLTGELFF	TGTGCCAGCACCCAGGGACAGTTAACCGGGGAGCTGTTTTTT
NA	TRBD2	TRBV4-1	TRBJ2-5	CASSPPDSGETQYF	TGCGCCAGCTCCCCCCCGGATAGCGGGGAGACCCAGTACTTC
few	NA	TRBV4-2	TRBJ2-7	CASSQDPGLTRRSYEQYF	TGTGCCAGCAGCCAAGATCCGGGCCTCACGAGAAGGTCCTACGAGCAGTACTTC
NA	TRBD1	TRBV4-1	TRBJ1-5	CASSPGGTEGNQPQHF	TGCGCCAGCAGCCCGGGCGGGACAGAGGGGAATCAGCCCCAGCATTTT
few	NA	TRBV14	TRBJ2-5	CASSQGTIEETQYF	TGTGCCAGCAGCCAAGGTACTATAGAAGAGACCCAGTACTTC
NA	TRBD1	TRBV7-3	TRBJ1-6	CASSPTGQEGSPLHF	TGTGCCAGCAGCCCGACGGGACAGGAAGGATCACCCCTCCACTTT
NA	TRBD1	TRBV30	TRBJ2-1	CAWSAQGAYNEQFF	TGTGCCTGGAGTGCACAGGGGGCCTACAATGAGCAGTTCTTC
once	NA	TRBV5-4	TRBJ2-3	CASSLPDSTDTQYF	TGTGCCAGCAGCTTGCCTGATTCTACAGATACGCAGTATTTT
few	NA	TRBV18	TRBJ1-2	CASSPPGAAYGYTF	TGTGCCAGCTCACCACCCGGCGCAGCCTATGGCTACACCTTC
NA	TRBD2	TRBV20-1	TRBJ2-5	CSAFLAAQETQYF	TGCAGTGCTTTCCTAGCGGCCCAAGAGACCCAGTACTTC
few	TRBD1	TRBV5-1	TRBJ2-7	CASSLAGTGGAEQYF	TGCGCCAGCAGCTTGGCCGGGACAGGGGGCGCCGAGCAGTACTTC
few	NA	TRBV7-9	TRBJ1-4	CASSLRKGGAVKGEKLFF	TGTGCCAGCAGCTTAAGAAAGGGTGGGGCAGTCAAAGGTGAAAAACTGTTTTTT
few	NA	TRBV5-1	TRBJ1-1	CASSRGRETEAFF	TGCGCCAGCAGCCGGGGGCGAGAGACTGAAGCTTTCTTT
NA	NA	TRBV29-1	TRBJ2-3	CSVVKDITDTQYF	TGCAGCGTTGTAAAGGACATCACAGATACGCAGTATTTT
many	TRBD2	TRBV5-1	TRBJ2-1	CASSLVGTSGNEQFF	TGCGCCAGCAGCTTGGTTGGGACTAGCGGGAATGAGCAGTTCTTC
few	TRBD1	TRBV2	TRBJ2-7	CASSVDRGGREQYF	TGTGCCAGCAGTGTCGACAGGGGGGGACGCGAGCAGTACTTC
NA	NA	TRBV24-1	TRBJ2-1	CATSDSDRSNEQFF	TGTGCCACCAGTGATTCCGACAGGTCCAATGAGCAGTTCTTC
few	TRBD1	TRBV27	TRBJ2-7	CASSWTGIYEQYF	TGTGCCAGCAGTTGGACAGGAATCTACGAGCAGTACTTC
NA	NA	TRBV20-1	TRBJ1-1	CSAPKRGRDTEAFF	TGCAGTGCTCCCAAAAGGGGTAGAGACACTGAAGCTTTCTTT
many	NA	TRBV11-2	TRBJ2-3	CASSLVQGTDTQYF	TGTGCCAGCAGCTTAGTTCAGGGAACAGATACGCAGTATTTT
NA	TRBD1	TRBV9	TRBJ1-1	CASSATGASTEAFF	TGTGCCAGCAGCGCGACAGGGGCGAGCACTGAAGCTTTCTTT
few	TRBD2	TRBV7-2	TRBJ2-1	CASSPTSGRKGNEQFF	TGTGCCAGCAGCCCGACTAGCGGGCGGAAGGGGAATGAGCAGTTCTTC
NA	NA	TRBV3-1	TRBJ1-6	CASSQVKGDSPLHF	TGTGCCAGCAGCCAAGTCAAGGGAGATTCACCCCTCCACTTT
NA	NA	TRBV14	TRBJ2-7	CASRSQYSYEQYF	TGTGCCAGCAGAAGTCAGTATTCCTACGAGCAGTACTTC
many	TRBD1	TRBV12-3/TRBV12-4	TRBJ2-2	CASRDRANTGELFF	TGTGCCAGCAGGGACAGGGCGAACACCGGGGAGCTGTTTTTT
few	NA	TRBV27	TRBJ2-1	CASSLGSEVGYNEQFF	TGTGCCAGCAGTTTAGGGTCGGAAGTAGGATACAATGAGCAGTTCTTC
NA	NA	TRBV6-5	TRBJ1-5	CASSYSRTANQPQHF	TGTGCCAGCAGTTACTCTAGGACAGCCAATCAGCCCCAGCATTTT
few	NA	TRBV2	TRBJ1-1	CASSEAQGMNTEAFF	TGTGCCAGCAGTGAAGCACAAGGGATGAACACTGAAGCTTTCTTT
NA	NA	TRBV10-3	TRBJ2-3	CAISDALPGTDTQYF	TGTGCCATCAGTGATGCCCTGCCGGGAACAGATACGCAGTATTTT
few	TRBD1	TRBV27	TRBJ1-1	CASSPGQGAVNTEAFF	TGTGCCAGCAGTCCCGGACAGGGGGCAGTGAACACTGAAGCTTTCTTT
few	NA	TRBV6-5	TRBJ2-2	CASSYTKAPGELFF	TGTGCCAGCAGTTACACCAAGGCCCCCGGGGAGCTGTTTTTT
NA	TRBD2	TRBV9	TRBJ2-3	CASSSSPVVAGWTDTQYF	TGTGCCAGCAGCTCTTCTCCGGTTGTAGCGGGGTGGACAGATACGCAGTATTTT
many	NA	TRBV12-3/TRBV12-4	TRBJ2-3	CASSQSTDTQYF	TGTGCCAGCAGCCAAAGCACAGATACGCAGTATTTT
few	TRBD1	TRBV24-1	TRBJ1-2	CATSDGGQGDSYGYTF	TGTGCCACCAGTGATGGGGGACAGGGGGACTCATATGGCTACACCTTC
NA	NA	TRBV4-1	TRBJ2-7	CASSHLPFFSYEQYF	TGCGCCAGCAGCCATCTCCCCTTTTTCTCCTACGAGCAGTACTTC
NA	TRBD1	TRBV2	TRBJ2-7	CASSEAQGAVYEQYF	TGTGCCAGCAGTGAAGCCCAGGGGGCGGTTTACGAGCAGTACTTC